This T cell receptor (beta chain) was identified in a study of cytomegalovirus exposure and HLA in healthy donors. PCR amplification relied on 60 Vbeta primers (plus 13 Jbeta primers). Sequencing used immunoSEQ multiplex PCR; TCRdb keeps in-frame clones, though not all of them. The repertoire holds 93,000 or so clones, over 70% seen once, with 3.5% to 4.5% in the top ten. Overall study findings and caveats: In a later analysis, V- and J-gene trimming of beta chains associated with a DCLRE1C missense variant, replicated independently. Most TCR sequences were rare, but some public TCRs occurred in many donors. A later analysis reportedly found that, within productive TCRs, an Asian-associated ancestry cluster had fewer N-insertions than the mean observed across the approximately 600 donors.

This CDR3 contains 14 residues. V was pared by 5 bases and J by 9 bases, with 2 bases of the junction left unmatched. Per germline, CDR1 WNHNN and CDR2 SYGVQD (reference sequence). Regarding this clone: Antigen specificity is unknown.

The specimen sequenced was PBMCs. The chain has TRBV10-1 and TRBJ2-1; TRBD2 aligns across 15 bases. The TCR sequence derives from a man between 50 and 59 years old in good health and CMV-seropositive. The CDR3 DNA is TGCGCCAGCAGTAGGGGACTAGCGGGGGGTGAGCAGTTCTTC. Translation: CASSRGLAGGEQFF.